A single sample gave rise to the 32 T cell receptor beta chains below, sequenced in a study of T cells of healthy individuals. TCRdb reanalysed the 5' RACE reads using MiXCR and keeps one entry per CDR3 protein. Among approximately 52,000 distinct CDR3 sequences, roughly 15% were seen once, and the ten largest hold approximately 16%. The receptors come from a human donor in good health.

In this sample, this clonotype turned up many times. The V call is TRBV5-1, the J call TRBJ2-2; 11 positions match TRBD1. V lost 4 bases and J lost 3; bases outside the gene matches: 5. Germline CDR1 is SGHRS and CDR2 is YFSETQ. The CDR3 length is 16 residues. The CDR3 protein is CASSPGTGGYTGELFF. As DNA, the CDR3 is TGCGCCAGCAGCCCCGGGACAGGGGGTTACACCGGGGAGCTGTTTTTT.

V gene TRBV30 combines with J gene TRBJ2-3; D remains ambiguous. The CDR3 extends over 12 amino acids. Per the germline V gene, CDR1 is GTSNPN and CDR2 is SVGIG (reference sequence). V was clipped by 2 bases and J by 3 bases, with 6 bases between them. Here the CDR3 DNA reads TGTGCCTGGAGTCCAAGAACAGATACGCAGTATTTT. Encoded protein: CAWSPRTDTQYF.

The CDR3 loop is CASSLSSGGHPNQETQYF. In DNA, the CDR3 is TGTGCCAGCAGTTTAAGTTCCGGGGGCCATCCCAATCAAGAGACCCAGTACTTC. This chain connects TRBV28 to TRBJ2-5; possibly TRBD1 or TRBD2 for D (6 bases each). This CDR3 is 18 amino acids long. The germline CDR1 and CDR2 sequences are MDHEN and SYDVKM. Trimming cost V 2 bases and J 2 bases, with 21 bases left between them. Using reference TRBV28 and TRBJ2-5 for the parts outside the CDR3, the full variable domain is DVKVTQSSRYLVKRTGEKVFLECVQDMDHENMFWYRQDPGLGLRLIYFSYDVKMKEKGDIPEGYSVSREKKERFSLILESASTNQTSMYLCASSLSSGGHPNQETQYFGPGTRLLVL.

Relative to its sample, this clonotype is medium-sized. The DNA for the CDR3 is TGTGCCAGCAGCCGCACTATGTTGCGTAGCAATCAGCCCCAGCATTTT. Protein sequence: CASSRTMLRSNQPQHF. The genes are TRBV5-7 and TRBJ1-5; no firm D call. TRBV5-7 is placed among ORFs of uncertain function. This CDR3 region has 16 residues. Trimming removed 4 bases from V and 0 bases from J, with 14 bases in between.

This clonotype was detected a few times. The chain links TRBV27 to TRBJ2-2; D is undetermined. The CDR3 has 15 residues. Looked up from germline, CDR1 is MNHEY and CDR2 is SMNVEV (reference sequence). V shed 3 bases and J shed 0 bases, with 8 bases lying between them. The CDR3 bases are TGTGCCAGCAGTTTCCTAAGCCCGAACACCGGGGAGCTGTTTTTT. Encoded protein: CASSFLSPNTGELFF.

This clonotype was seen ten or more times. The chain employs TRBV5-4 and TRBJ2-7; D gene ambiguous. CDR3 length: 14 amino acids. Germline CDR1 SGHNT, CDR2 YYREEE (reference sequence). Trimming stripped 0 bases from V and 0 bases from J, with 7 bases between. Here the CDR3 reads CASSLVGGSYEQYF. For the CDR3, the DNA is TGTGCCAGCAGCTTGGTCGGCGGCTCCTACGAGCAGTACTTC.

Sample share makes this clonotype medium-sized (0.01 to 0.1%). This rearrangement joins TRBV12-3 or TRBV12-4 to TRBJ1-3; D uncertain. V lost 1 base, J lost 4 bases, and 8 bases lay in between. The CDR3 sequence is 14 residues long. The DNA of the CDR3 is TGTGCCAGCAGTTTAGAAACAGACGGAAACACCATATATTTT. This codes for CASSLETDGNTIYF.

In its sample, this clonotype was seen many times. The V call is TRBV18, the J call TRBJ1-3; no definite D call. V was shortened by 5 bases and J by 2 bases, with 16 bases between the two germline ends. CDR1 and CDR2 (germline): KGHSH, LQKENI. The CDR3 has 16 amino acids. CDR3 nucleotides: TGTGCCAGCTCAGACTACCCCGGCGGGACTGGAAACACCATATATTTT. It yields the protein CASSDYPGGTGNTIYF.

This clonotype was observed at least ten times. The rearrangement joins TRBV7-9 to TRBJ2-1, with 9 bases that match TRBD2. CDR1 is SEHNR and CDR2 is FQNEAQ in the germline V gene (reference sequence). The CDR3 spans 14 residues. Trimming at V came to 4 bases and at J to 4 bases, leaving 2 bases not matched to a gene. The CDR3 DNA sequence: TGTGCCAGCAGCTCGACTAGCGGATACAATGAGCAGTTCTTC. It is translated as CASSSTSGYNEQFF.

The chain is built from TRBV4-3 and TRBJ2-1; 7 positions match TRBD2. The ends lost 4 bases at V and 10 bases at J; junction bases unmatched: 13. CDR1 is LGHNA, CDR2 YSLEER, per germline. The CDR3 consists of 15 residues. The CDR3 region is CASSRWAGGSGEQFF. CDR3 DNA sequence: TGCGCCAGCAGCCGTTGGGCCGGCGGGAGTGGCGAGCAGTTCTTC.

This clonotype was detected many times. This sequence joins TRBV9 and TRBJ2-2, with 7 bases lining up with TRBD1. Germline values: CDR1 SGDLS, CDR2 YYNGEE. The CDR3 contains 16 residues. J was trimmed by 1 base and V by 4 bases; bases with no gene match: 7. The CDR3 sequence is CASSLSQGVNTGELFF. CDR3 coding DNA: TGTGCCAGCAGCCTTTCGCAGGGGGTGAACACCGGGGAGCTGTTTTTT.

The table lists this clonotype with a few counts. This chain uses TRBV20-1 with TRBJ1-4, with D uncertain. Trimming took 5 bases from V and 0 from J, leaving 7 bases between them. CDR1 and CDR2 (germline): DFQATT, SNEGSKA (reference sequence). The CDR3 sequence is 13 residues long. CDR3 sequence (DNA): TGCAGTGCTGTCAACCCAACTAATGAAAAACTGTTTTTT. This codes for CSAVNPTNEKLFF.

This clonotype was counted only a few times. This chain joins TRBV20-1 and TRBJ2-3; 7 bases line up with TRBD2. The trim removed 1 base at V and 6 bases at J, leaving 10 bases unmatched. CDR1 and CDR2 from the germline V gene are DFQATT and SNEGSKA (reference sequence). The CDR3 sequence is 15 residues long. CDR3 sequence (DNA): TGCAGTGCTAGAGTTAGGACTAGGGAGGGTGATACGCAGTATTTT. Translated: CSARVRTREGDTQYF.

This clonotype was seen many times. J is TRBJ2-4 and V is TRBV29-1, with 7 bases aligning to TRBD2. From germline, CDR1 is SQVTM and CDR2 ANQGSEA. The CDR3 sequence is 12 residues long. Trimming cost V 3 bases and J 7 bases; bases outside gene matches: 3. Here the CDR3 DNA reads TGCAGCGTTGATGGGGGGGAGAACATTCAGTACTTC. Encoded protein: CSVDGGENIQYF.

This clonotype was observed once. This sequence joins TRBV2 and TRBJ2-5; no firm D call. Per germline, CDR1 SNHLY and CDR2 FYNNEI. V dropped 6 bases and J dropped 3 bases, with 8 bases sitting between them. This CDR3 has 12 amino acids. The CDR3 sequence: CASRKMKETQYF. The CDR3 nucleotides read TGTGCCAGCAGGAAAATGAAAGAGACCCAGTACTTC.

This chain uses TRBV4-1 with TRBJ1-1; D gene unclear. CDR1 is MGHRA and CDR2 is YSYEKL in the germline V gene. The V gene lost 0 bases and the J gene lost 11 bases, with 13 bases spanning the gap. This CDR3 is built from 13 residues. The CDR3 DNA reads as TGCGCCAGCAGCCAAGAATTTCGGTTCAGGGCTTTCTTT. This codes for CASSQEFRFRAFF.

This clonotype has ten or more counts. The CDR3 is CSVVLSGANVLTF. CDR3 DNA: TGCAGCGTTGTCCTCTCTGGGGCCAACGTCCTGACTTTC. V gene TRBV29-1 combines with J gene TRBJ2-6, with D hard to call. V was cut by 4 bases and J by 0 bases, with 4 bases left in between. The length of the CDR3 is 13 residues. CDR1 SQVTM and CDR2 ANQGSEA come from the germline V gene. The complete variable domain, with remaining parts taken from reference TRBV29-1 and TRBJ2-6, reads SAVISQKPSRDICQRGTSLTIQCQVDSQVTMMFWYRQQPGQSLTLIATANQGSEATYESGFVIDKFPISRPNLTFSTLTVSNMSPEDSSIYLCSVVLSGANVLTFGAGSRLTVL.

In its sample, this clonotype was seen a few times. The chain recombines TRBV24-1 with TRBJ2-1, with 9 nucleotides matching TRBD1. V was pared by 1 base and J by 5 bases, with 8 bases of the junction left unmatched. The V gene's germline CDR1 is KGHDR and CDR2 SFDVKD. CDR3 size: 17 residues. The CDR3 nucleotides are TGTGCCACCAGTGATTTCCGACGACAGGGGGTCGACAATGAGCAGTTCTTC. Its protein is CATSDFRRQGVDNEQFF.

This clonotype has at least ten counts. The rearrangement links TRBV12-5 to TRBJ2-7; 9 bases are shared with TRBD1. The CDR3 is made up of 13 amino acids. The V and J ends lost 10 bases and 2 bases, in that order; junction bases with no gene match: 6. The germline CDR1 and CDR2 sequences are LGHNT and FRNRAP. The CDR3 reads CATRGTGPYEQYF. The DNA for the CDR3 is TGTGCTACCCGGGGGACAGGGCCCTACGAGCAGTACTTC. Using reference TRBV12-5 and TRBJ2-7 for the parts outside the CDR3, the full variable domain is DARVTQTPRHKVTEMGQEVTMRCQPILGHNTVFWYRQTMMQGLELLAYFRNRAPLDDSGMPKDRFSAEMPDATLATLKIQPSEPRDSAVYFCATRGTGPYEQYFGPGTRLTVT.

At least ten counts were recorded for this clonotype. V is TRBV6-5 and J is TRBJ2-7, with 8 positions matching TRBD2. The CDR3 length is 15 residues. Germline V gene lookup returns CDR1 MNHEY and CDR2 SVGAGI. Germline trimming cut 2 bases from V and 2 bases from J; bases unmatched to any gene: 5. In DNA form, the CDR3 reads TGTGCCAGCAGTTACATAGGGACTAGTACCTACGAGCAGTACTTC. Translated: CASSYIGTSTYEQYF.

This clonotype has ten or more counts. The chain carries TRBV7-8 and TRBJ1-1; the D gene is possibly TRBD1 (5 bases). CDR1 and CDR2 (germline): SGHVS, FQNEAQ. There are 18 residues in the CDR3. V was shortened by 4 bases and J by 0 bases, with 21 bases between the two germline ends. In DNA form, the CDR3 reads TGTGCCAGCAGCTCCATGGGGGGGGACTATTGGATGAACACTGAAGCTTTCTTT. Translating gives CASSSMGGDYWMNTEAFF.

The rearrangement uses TRBV2 and TRBJ2-5; D is perhaps TRBD1 (7 bases). This CDR3 comprises 13 residues. CDR1 is SNHLY and CDR2 is FYNNEI in the germline V gene. The V end was cut by 4 bases, the J end by 6 bases, with 12 bases between. DNA for the CDR3: TGTGCCAGCAGTGGAGGGGGCGGGAAGACCCAGTACTTC. Residues: CASSGGGGKTQYF. The variable domain in full, with the rest retrieved from reference TRBV2 and TRBJ2-5, is EPEVTQTPSHQVTQMGQEVILRCVPISNHLYFYWYRQILGQKVEFLVSFYNNEISEKSEIFDDQFSVERPDGSNFTLKIRSTKLEDSAMYFCASSGGGGKTQYFGPGTRLLVL.

In its sample, this clonotype ranks as medium-sized (0.01 to 0.1%). The V gene is TRBV2, the J gene TRBJ1-2; 9 bases map to TRBD1. V lost 10 bases to trimming and J lost 3 bases; unmatched junction nucleotides: 9. Germline CDR1 reads SNHLY; CDR2 reads FYNNEI. The CDR3 spans 14 residues. CDR3 residues: CAIYGQGRHYGYTF. CDR3 coding DNA: TGTGCCATCTACGGACAGGGGAGGCACTATGGCTACACCTTC.

This clonotype came up a few times. This rearrangement joins TRBV20-1 to TRBJ2-1, with D perhaps given as TRBD1 or TRBD2 (5 bases each). Germline loops: CDR1 DFQATT, CDR2 SNEGSKA (reference sequence). Trimming pared 0 bases from V and 6 bases from J, leaving 15 bases between. The CDR3 extends over 15 amino acids. CDR3 in DNA: TGCAGTGCTAGAGATCCCAGGGAGAATACCAATGAGCAGTTCTTC. It encodes CSARDPRENTNEQFF.

In regard to this clonotype: Being one base from a much bigger clone, this may be a read error. This chain uses TRBV24-1 with TRBJ2-3; no firm D call. This CDR3 region has 14 residues. Germline CDR1 and CDR2: KGHDR and SFDVKD. The CDR3 DNA reads as TGTGCCACCAGTGATGTCACGGGCACAGATAAGCAGTATTTT. Its translation is CATSDVTGTDKQYF.

This clonotype was counted many times. The CDR3 spells CASSLGARENEQYF. As DNA, the CDR3 is TGCGCCAGCAGCTTGGGGGCCAGGGAGAACGAGCAGTACTTC. The V and J genes are TRBV5-1 and TRBJ2-7; D is tentatively TRBD1 or TRBD2 (5 bases each). From germline, CDR1 is SGHRS and CDR2 YFSETQ. V was shortened by 0 bases and J by 5 bases, with 12 bases between the two germline ends. The CDR3 spans 14 residues. Based on the CDR3 plus reference TRBV5-1 and TRBJ2-7, the full variable domain is KAGVTQTPRYLIKTRGQQVTLSCSPISGHRSVSWYQQTPGQGLQFLFEYFSETQRNKGNFPGRFSGRQFSNSRSEMNVSTLELGDSALYLCASSLGARENEQYFGPGTRLTVT.

In this sample, this clonotype turned up a few times. This chain uses TRBV14 with TRBJ2-7, with 8 bases identical to TRBD2. V lost 3 bases, J lost 6 bases, and 13 bases stayed unmatched. This CDR3 contains 16 residues. Looked up from germline, CDR1 is SGHDN and CDR2 is FVKESK. Here the CDR3 DNA reads TGTGCCAGCAGCCACGTATCCGGGGGGGTTTACGTCGAGCAGTACTTC. Protein: CASSHVSGGVYVEQYF. Looking up the rest from reference TRBV14 and TRBJ2-7 gives the full variable domain: EAGVTQFPSHSVIEKGQTVTLRCDPISGHDNLYWYRRVMGKEIKFLLHFVKESKQDESGMPNNRFLAERTGGTYSTLKVQPAELEDSGVYFCASSHVSGGVYVEQYFGPGTRLTVT.

This clonotype was seen a handful of times. The chain links TRBV11-1 to TRBJ2-1, with 9 bases aligning to TRBD1. Germline assignment: CDR1 SGHAT and CDR2 FQDESV (reference sequence). This CDR3 is built from 13 residues. Germline trimming cut 5 bases from V and 10 bases from J; bases unmatched to any gene: 6. In nucleotides, the CDR3 is TGTGCCAGCAGCGTCGACAGGGGGGACGAGCAGTTCTTC. This encodes CASSVDRGDEQFF.

This clonotype was seen only a few times. V and J are TRBV20-1 and TRBJ2-3; 9 bases align to TRBD2. With V trimmed by 3 bases and J by 10 bases, 14 bases remained unmatched. This CDR3 is 15 amino acids long. Per germline, CDR1 DFQATT and CDR2 SNEGSKA (reference sequence). The CDR3 loop is CSASIIAGVQASQYF. The CDR3 DNA reads TGCAGTGCTAGTATCATAGCGGGAGTCCAGGCGTCGCAGTATTTT.

This clonotype was seen repeatedly, ten times or more. This sequence joins TRBV12-5 and TRBJ2-7, with D possibly matching TRBD2 (5 bases). This CDR3 has 12 residues. V was trimmed by 7 bases and J by 2 bases, leaving 9 bases between them. Per germline, CDR1 LGHNT and CDR2 FRNRAP. The DNA for the CDR3 is TGTGCTAGTGCGGAGGCGACCTACGAGCAGTACTTC. It codes for CASAEATYEQYF.

This clonotype was recorded at least ten times. The chain carries TRBV2 and TRBJ2-7, with 8 bases identical to TRBD1. The germline V gene encodes CDR1 SNHLY and CDR2 FYNNEI. The CDR3 loop spans 13 amino acids. V lost 5 bases to trimming and J lost 7 bases; unmatched junction nucleotides: 7. The CDR3 sequence: CASSRQGAGEQYF. Written as DNA, the CDR3 is TGTGCCAGCAGTCGTCAGGGGGCGGGAGAGCAGTACTTC.

This chain joins TRBV7-2 and TRBJ2-3, with TRBD2 as a possible D gene (5 bases). Germline values: CDR1 SGHTA, CDR2 FQGNSA. The CDR3 is made up of 13 amino acids. The V end lost 8 bases, the J end lost 4 bases, and 13 bases lay between the germline ends. The chain's CDR3 is CASGRADPDTQYF. In DNA, the CDR3 is TGTGCCAGCGGTAGAGCGGACCCAGATACGCAGTATTTT. Together with reference TRBV7-2 and TRBJ2-3, the CDR3 gives the full variable domain: GAGVSQSPSNKVTEKGKDVELRCDPISGHTALYWYRQSLGQGLEFLIYFQGNSAPDKSGLPSDRFSAERTGGSVSTLTIQRTQQEDSAVYLCASGRADPDTQYFGPGTRLTVL.